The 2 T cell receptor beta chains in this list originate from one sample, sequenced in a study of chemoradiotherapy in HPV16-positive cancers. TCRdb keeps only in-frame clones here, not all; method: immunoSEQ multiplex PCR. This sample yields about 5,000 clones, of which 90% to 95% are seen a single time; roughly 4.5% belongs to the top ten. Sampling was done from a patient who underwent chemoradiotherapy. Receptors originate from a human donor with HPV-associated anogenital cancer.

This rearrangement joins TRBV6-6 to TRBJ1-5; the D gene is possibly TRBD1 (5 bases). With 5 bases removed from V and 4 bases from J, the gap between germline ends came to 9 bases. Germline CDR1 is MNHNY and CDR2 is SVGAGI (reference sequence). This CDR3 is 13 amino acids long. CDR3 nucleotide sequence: TGTGCCAGCAGTCGACAGAGTAATCAGCCCCAGCATTTT. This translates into CASSRQSNQPQHF.

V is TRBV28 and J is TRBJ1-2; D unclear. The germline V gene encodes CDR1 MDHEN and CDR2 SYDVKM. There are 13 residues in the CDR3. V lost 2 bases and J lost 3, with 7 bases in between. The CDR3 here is CASSLPLYYGYTF. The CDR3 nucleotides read TGTGCCAGCAGTTTACCCCTATACTATGGCTACACCTTC.